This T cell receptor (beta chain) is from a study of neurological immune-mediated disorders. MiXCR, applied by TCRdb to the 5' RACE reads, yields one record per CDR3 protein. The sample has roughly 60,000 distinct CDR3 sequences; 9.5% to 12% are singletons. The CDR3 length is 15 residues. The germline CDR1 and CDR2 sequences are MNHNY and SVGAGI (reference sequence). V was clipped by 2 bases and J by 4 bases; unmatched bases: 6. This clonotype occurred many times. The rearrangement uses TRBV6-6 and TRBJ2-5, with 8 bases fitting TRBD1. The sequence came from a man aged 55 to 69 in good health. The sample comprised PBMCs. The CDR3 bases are TGTGCCAGCAGTTACATGGCAGGGGGCGCAGAGACCCAGTACTTC. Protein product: CASSYMAGGAETQYF.